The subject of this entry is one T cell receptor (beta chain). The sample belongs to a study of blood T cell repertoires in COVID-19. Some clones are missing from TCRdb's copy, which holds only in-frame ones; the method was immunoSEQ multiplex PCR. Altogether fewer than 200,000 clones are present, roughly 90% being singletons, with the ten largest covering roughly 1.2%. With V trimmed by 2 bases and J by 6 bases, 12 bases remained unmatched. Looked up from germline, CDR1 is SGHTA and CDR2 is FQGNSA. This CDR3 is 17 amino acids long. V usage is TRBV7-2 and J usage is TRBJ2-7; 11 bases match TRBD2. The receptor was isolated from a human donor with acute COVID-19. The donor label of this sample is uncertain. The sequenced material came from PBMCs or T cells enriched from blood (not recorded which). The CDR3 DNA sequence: TGTGCCAGCAGCTTAAGGGCTAGCGGGGGGAGCGCCGGCGAGCAGTACTTC. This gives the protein CASSLRASGGSAGEQYF.